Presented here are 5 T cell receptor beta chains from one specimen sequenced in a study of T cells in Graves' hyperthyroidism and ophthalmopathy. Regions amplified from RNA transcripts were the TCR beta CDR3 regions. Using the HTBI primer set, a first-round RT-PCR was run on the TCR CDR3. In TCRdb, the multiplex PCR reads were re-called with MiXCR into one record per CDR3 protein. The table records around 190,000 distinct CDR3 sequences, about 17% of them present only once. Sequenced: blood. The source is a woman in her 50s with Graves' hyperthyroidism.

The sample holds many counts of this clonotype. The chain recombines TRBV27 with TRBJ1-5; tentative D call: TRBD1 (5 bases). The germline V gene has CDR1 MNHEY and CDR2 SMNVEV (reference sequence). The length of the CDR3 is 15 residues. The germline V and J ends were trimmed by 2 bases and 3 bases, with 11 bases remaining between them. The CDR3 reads CASSLGGVPNQPQHF. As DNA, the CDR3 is TGTGCCAGCAGTTTAGGGGGGGTGCCCAATCAGCCCCAGCATTTT.

CDR3 coding DNA: TGTGCCAGCAGTTACGAGCCGACAGGACCCTACGAGCAGTACTTC. Residues: CASSYEPTGPYEQYF. V and J are TRBV6-2 or TRBV6-3 and TRBJ2-7; TRBD1 might be the D (6 bases). Germline CDR1 MNHEY, CDR2 SVGEGT. The CDR3 runs 15 residues. Trimming took off 2 bases at V and 2 bases at J, with 13 bases between the two ends.

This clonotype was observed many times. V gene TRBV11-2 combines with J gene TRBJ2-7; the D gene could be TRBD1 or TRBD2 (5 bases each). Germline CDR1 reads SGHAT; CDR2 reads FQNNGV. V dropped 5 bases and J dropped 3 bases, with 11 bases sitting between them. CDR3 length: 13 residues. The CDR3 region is CASSKGRNYEQYF. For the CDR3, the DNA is TGTGCCAGCAGCAAGGGACGCAACTACGAGCAGTACTTC.

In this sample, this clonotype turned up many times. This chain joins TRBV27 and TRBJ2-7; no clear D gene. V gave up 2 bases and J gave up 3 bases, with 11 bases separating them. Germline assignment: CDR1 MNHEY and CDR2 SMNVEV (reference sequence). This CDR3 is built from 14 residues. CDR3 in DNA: TGTGCCAGCAGTTTAAAACAAGATTACTACGAGCAGTACTTC. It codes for CASSLKQDYYEQYF.

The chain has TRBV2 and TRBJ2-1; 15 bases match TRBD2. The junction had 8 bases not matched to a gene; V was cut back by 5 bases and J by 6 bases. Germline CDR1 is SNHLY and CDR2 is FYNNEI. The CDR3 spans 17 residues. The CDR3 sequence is CASSNGLAGGQSNEQFF. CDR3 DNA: TGTGCCAGCAGTAACGGACTAGCGGGAGGGCAAAGCAATGAGCAGTTCTTC.